This T cell receptor beta chain is drawn from a study of Ad26.COV2.S vaccination and SARS-CoV-2 variants. Background on the study: The study gave Ad26.COV2.S intramuscularly, once or twice 56 days apart. Whole-study results and caveats: Quantification of TCR breadth and depth may have yielded underestimates of total T cell responses.

Comments on this clone: Its cognate antigen is unknown.

The treatment was: over 15 received Ad26.COV2.S at low or high dose, single or two shots; several received placebo; per-sample allocation not given. Day 63 after the first injection of vaccine or placebo was the sampling time. Donation was by an adult aged 18-55 years who was in Boston. An Ad26 vector expressing Wuhan-strain SARS-CoV-2 spike served as the vaccine. V was clipped by 3 bases and J by 5 bases, with 10 bases between them. The CDR3 extends over 13 amino acids. In germline, CDR1 is MDHEN, CDR2 SYDVKM. Clones were sequenced by immunoSEQ multiplex PCR, and TCRdb holds only the in-frame ones, with some missing. The repertoire holds some 250,000 clones, with roughly 90% as singletons.

The gene calls are TRBV28 and TRBJ2-5; D call uncertain. Material: peripheral blood, obtained in a trial of Ad26.COV2.S vaccine versus placebo. The TCR sequence derives from a person between 18 and 60 years old who received the Ad26.COV2.S COVID-19 vaccine or a placebo. The CDR3 sequence: CASSFPERETQYF. CDR3 nucleotides: TGTGCCAGCAGTTTTCCCGAACGGGAGACCCAGTACTTC.